This T cell receptor (beta chain) was sequenced in a study of T cell responses to AZD1222 COVID-19 vaccine (dated by TCRdb to the early 2020s). Study-wide context: A total of roughly 240 trial participants underwent TCR sequencing, of whom around 200 received two doses of AZD1222 and 26 received two doses of the MenACWY control vaccine. Trial participants were enrolled by age into 18-55, 56-69 and 70-plus year subgroups, with roughly 150, 30 and 60 TCR-sequenced participants respectively. Broad study findings and their caveats: The vaccine-associated CD4 TCRs covered the entire spike protein, and the dominant responses fell in regions 160-218 and 743-854. Conclusions about previously exposed vaccinees are limited because only a handful of AZD1222 recipients were SARS-CoV-2 seropositive at baseline. Because no day 14 peak-response samples were available, the repertoires could be characterized only after the peak T cell response. Participants were mostly white British, with more females than males. The authors suggested clonal diversity may have been underestimated. The 56-69-year group was small, and its depth increase did not reach significance, likely because of low power. Epitopes outside the regions mutated in the B.1.351 and B.1.1.7 variants were reportedly recognized by nearly half of the unique spike-specific TCRs. After two AZD1222 doses, spike-specific TCR breadth and depth were significantly higher than at day 0 and than in MenACWY recipients.

As for this clone: It has no known antigen specificity. No much larger clonotype is one base removed from it; base qualities were not supplied.

The CDR3 regions of human TCRbeta chains were subjected to immunosequencing. On the study's bioinformatics: TCRs in the repertoires were matched against a reference library of SARS-CoV-2-specific TCRs that had been generated with the MIRA antigen-specificity platform. Breadth was defined as the fraction of unique TCRs that were SARS-CoV-2-associated. Depth was defined as the fraction of total T cells that were SARS-CoV-2-associated. Using the MIRA data, each spike-specific TCR was assigned both to the spike region to which the TCR was reactive and to a CD4 or CD8 class. Log10-transformed breadth and depth values were compared by one-way ANOVA with Sidak's multiple comparisons tests. TCRdb mirrors the immuneACCESS table, restricted to in-frame sequences. Some clones are absent from its copies; in checked studies, under half trace to an unresolved V gene, and the reason for the others is unknown. The V and J calls and the clone size are those of that table, but D and trimming were determined from the DNA. The sample table holds some 110,000 clones, of which about 90% were seen once. Together, the top ten hold roughly 8% of the sample.

The V and J ends are trimmed by 0 bases and 8 bases, leaving 27 bases between them. According to the germline V gene, CDR1 reads SGDLS and CDR2 reads YYNGEE. The CDR3 has 19 amino acids, counting the end cysteine and phenylalanine. CDR3 DNA only is kept here, 57 bases in frame from base 1. The time point label for this specimen denotes: about 28 days (+/-7) after the second vaccine dose. Because spike-specific TCR depth and breadth did not differ between the two schedules, AZD1222 recipients who got a second dose at roughly 4 weeks were pooled with those who got a second dose at roughly 12 weeks. Vaccinee samples were obtained from the UK trials COV001 and COV002, which included a single-blind randomized controlled phase 2/3 trial of AZD1222 (ChAdOx1 nCoV-19) in healthy adults. Trial participant PBMC samples were collected at day 0 and day 28 after the second dose for TCRbeta chain sequencing.

Sequenced material: peripheral blood, taken 28 days after the second AZD1222 dose. This receptor was identified in an adult who received the AZD1222 COVID-19 vaccine. The chain is assembled from TRBV9 and TRBJ2-1; tentative D gene TRBD1, with 6 bases matching. The base sequence is TGTGCCAGCAGCGTAGGGCTTCCAGGGGCAGGGCGGGTGTACGATGAGCAGTTCTTC. Translated, it gives CASSVGLPGAGRVYDEQFF.